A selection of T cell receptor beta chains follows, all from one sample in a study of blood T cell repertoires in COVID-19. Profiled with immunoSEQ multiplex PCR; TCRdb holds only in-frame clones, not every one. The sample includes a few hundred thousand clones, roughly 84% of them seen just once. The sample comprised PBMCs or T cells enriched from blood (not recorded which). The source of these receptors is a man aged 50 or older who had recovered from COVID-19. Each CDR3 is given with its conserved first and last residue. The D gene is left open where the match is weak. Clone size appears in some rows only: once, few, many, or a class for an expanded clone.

CDR3 protein: CASSLVIRGNTEAFF
CDR3 DNA: TGCGCCAGCAGCTTGGTGATCCGGGGGAACACTGAAGCTTTCTTT
V gene: TRBV5-1
D gene: -
J gene: TRBJ1-1
clone size: -

CDR3 protein: CASSQLAGGTTDTQYF
CDR3 DNA: TGTGCCAGCAGCCAATTAGCGGGAGGGACCACAGATACGCAGTATTTT
V gene: TRBV3-1/TRBV3-2
D gene: TRBD2
J gene: TRBJ2-3
clone size: once

CDR3 protein: CASSQDLREGGTDTQYF
CDR3 DNA: TGTGCCAGCAGCCAAGATCTCCGGGAGGGAGGGACAGATACGCAGTATTTT
V gene: TRBV3-1/TRBV3-2
D gene: TRBD2
J gene: TRBJ2-3
clone size: -

CDR3 protein: CASSLKGTAGYNSPLHF
CDR3 DNA: TGTGCCAGCAGTTTAAAGGGGACAGCCGGCTATAATTCACCCCTCCACTTT
V gene: TRBV27
D gene: TRBD1
J gene: TRBJ1-6
clone size: -

CDR3 protein: CATTEGARTEAFF
CDR3 DNA: TGTGCCACCACCGAGGGGGCGCGTACTGAAGCTTTCTTT
V gene: TRBV2
D gene: TRBD1
J gene: TRBJ1-1
clone size: -

CDR3 protein: CASSQLPGGTGELFF
CDR3 DNA: TGTGCCAGCAGCCAACTCCCAGGGGGGACCGGGGAGCTGTTTTTT
V gene: TRBV14
D gene: -
J gene: TRBJ2-2
clone size: -

CDR3 protein: CASSQTLQGTQYF
CDR3 DNA: TGTGCCAGCAGCCAGACCCTCCAGGGGACCCAGTACTTC
V gene: TRBV11-1
D gene: -
J gene: TRBJ2-5
clone size: -

CDR3 protein: CASSFPGGPYTQYF
CDR3 DNA: TGTGCCAGCAGCTTTCCGGGAGGGCCATATACGCAGTATTTT
V gene: TRBV11-3
D gene: TRBD2
J gene: TRBJ2-3
clone size: -

CDR3 protein: CATTLGTASNQPQHF
CDR3 DNA: TGTGCCACGACCCTGGGGACAGCTAGCAATCAGCCCCAGCATTTT
V gene: TRBV7-8
D gene: TRBD1
J gene: TRBJ1-5
clone size: once

CDR3 protein: CSVGGLEGQPQHF
CDR3 DNA: TGCAGCGTGGGGGGGTTGGAGGGGCAGCCCCAGCATTTT
V gene: TRBV29-1
D gene: -
J gene: TRBJ1-5
clone size: few

CDR3 protein: CASSFGVYNEKLFF
CDR3 DNA: TGTGCCAGCAGCTTCGGGGTCTATAATGAAAAACTGTTTTTT
V gene: TRBV7-2
D gene: -
J gene: TRBJ1-4
clone size: -

CDR3 protein: CSVSPGTNNEQFF
CDR3 DNA: TGCAGCGTTTCCCCCGGGACAAACAATGAGCAGTTCTTC
V gene: TRBV29-1
D gene: -
J gene: TRBJ2-1
clone size: -

CDR3 protein: CASSVGEAEKNTEAFF
CDR3 DNA: TGTGCCAGCAGCGTAGGAGAGGCCGAAAAGAACACTGAAGCTTTCTTT
V gene: TRBV9
D gene: -
J gene: TRBJ1-1
clone size: -

CDR3 protein: CSVRLAGGDTQYF
CDR3 DNA: TGCAGCGTCAGACTAGCGGGGGGAGATACGCAGTATTTT
V gene: TRBV29-1
D gene: TRBD2
J gene: TRBJ2-3
clone size: -

CDR3 protein: CASSLAGLSEQYF
CDR3 DNA: TGTGCCAGCAGTTTAGCAGGGCTTTCGGAGCAGTACTTC
V gene: TRBV27
D gene: -
J gene: TRBJ2-7
clone size: once

CDR3 protein: CASSPPPTGTLYGYTF
CDR3 DNA: TGTGCCAGCAGCCCCCCCCCGACAGGGACTCTCTATGGCTACACCTTC
V gene: TRBV5-4
D gene: TRBD1
J gene: TRBJ1-2
clone size: -

CDR3 protein: CASSSGLSGNTIYF
CDR3 DNA: TGTGCCAGCAGTTCCGGACTTTCTGGAAACACCATATATTTT
V gene: TRBV27
D gene: -
J gene: TRBJ1-3
clone size: -

CDR3 protein: CATSDFTGEGYTF
CDR3 DNA: TGTGCCACCAGTGATTTCACAGGGGAAGGCTACACCTTC
V gene: TRBV24-1
D gene: TRBD1
J gene: TRBJ1-2
clone size: few

CDR3 protein: CAISVRERGTEAFF
CDR3 DNA: TGTGCCATCAGTGTTAGGGAGCGGGGTACTGAAGCTTTCTTT
V gene: TRBV10-3
D gene: -
J gene: TRBJ1-1
clone size: -

CDR3 protein: CASSESWANTEAFF
CDR3 DNA: TGTGCCAGCAGTGAATCGTGGGCCAACACTGAAGCTTTCTTT
V gene: TRBV25-1
D gene: -
J gene: TRBJ1-1
clone size: -

CDR3 protein: CASSERGGGPSADTQYF
CDR3 DNA: TGTGCCAGCAGTGAAAGGGGCGGGGGGCCCTCAGCAGATACGCAGTATTTT
V gene: TRBV6-1
D gene: TRBD2
J gene: TRBJ2-3
clone size: few

CDR3 protein: CATSRVQEIGVAFF
CDR3 DNA: TGTGCCACCAGCAGAGTACAGGAGATTGGGGTAGCTTTCTTT
V gene: TRBV15
D gene: -
J gene: TRBJ1-1
clone size: -

CDR3 protein: CASSFVAGPNTGELFF
CDR3 DNA: TGCGCCAGCAGCTTCGTAGCGGGGCCGAACACCGGGGAGCTGTTTTTT
V gene: TRBV5-1
D gene: TRBD2
J gene: TRBJ2-2
clone size: -

CDR3 protein: CASSPNRGPNYGYTF
CDR3 DNA: TGCGCCAGCAGCCCGAACAGGGGGCCCAACTATGGCTACACCTTC
V gene: TRBV5-1
D gene: TRBD1
J gene: TRBJ1-2
clone size: -

CDR3 protein: CATSDTGQGSYEQYF
CDR3 DNA: TGTGCCACCAGTGACACCGGACAGGGAAGCTACGAGCAGTACTTC
V gene: TRBV24-1
D gene: TRBD1
J gene: TRBJ2-7
clone size: -

CDR3 protein: CASSAFGQDQETQYF
CDR3 DNA: TGTGCCAGCAGCGCTTTCGGACAGGACCAAGAGACCCAGTACTTC
V gene: TRBV9
D gene: TRBD1
J gene: TRBJ2-5
clone size: -

CDR3 protein: CASSRSGGGYEQYF
CDR3 DNA: TGTGCCAGCAGCCGCTCGGGGGGCGGCTACGAGCAGTACTTC
V gene: TRBV28
D gene: -
J gene: TRBJ2-7
clone size: -

CDR3 protein: CASSLDSEAFF
CDR3 DNA: TGCGCCAGCAGCTTGGACAGCGAAGCTTTCTTT
V gene: TRBV5-1
D gene: -
J gene: TRBJ1-1
clone size: -

CDR3 protein: CAISGLQVRGDYGYTF
CDR3 DNA: TGTGCCATCAGTGGATTACAGGTCCGTGGGGACTATGGCTACACCTTC
V gene: TRBV10-3
D gene: -
J gene: TRBJ1-2
clone size: -

CDR3 protein: CASSEARDGELFF
CDR3 DNA: TGTGCCAGCAGTGAAGCGCGAGACGGGGAGCTGTTTTTT
V gene: TRBV2
D gene: -
J gene: TRBJ2-2
clone size: -

CDR3 protein: CASSLDRVTQAEQFF
CDR3 DNA: TGTGCCAGCAGTTTAGATAGAGTGACGCAGGCTGAGCAGTTCTTC
V gene: TRBV27
D gene: -
J gene: TRBJ2-1
clone size: -

CDR3 protein: CASSPGSQFGYTF
CDR3 DNA: TGTGCCAGCAGTCCCGGGTCTCAGTTTGGCTACACCTTC
V gene: TRBV25-1
D gene: -
J gene: TRBJ1-2
clone size: -

CDR3 protein: CASSYVASGTETQYF
CDR3 DNA: TGTGCCAGCAGTTACGTGGCTAGCGGGACGGAGACCCAGTACTTC
V gene: TRBV6-5
D gene: TRBD2
J gene: TRBJ2-5
clone size: -

CDR3 protein: CASSQGRLRAGTGELFF
CDR3 DNA: TGTGCCAGCAGCCAGGGCCGACTGCGAGCGGGCACCGGGGAGCTGTTTTTT
V gene: TRBV9
D gene: -
J gene: TRBJ2-2
clone size: -

CDR3 protein: CTSSQGVAGGYSTDTQYF
CDR3 DNA: TGCACCAGCAGCCAAGGAGTTGCGGGGGGGTATAGCACAGATACGCAGTATTTT
V gene: TRBV1
D gene: -
J gene: TRBJ2-3
clone size: once

CDR3 protein: CASSPYGTSGRVRTDDTQYF
CDR3 DNA: TGTGCCAGCAGTCCGTACGGGACTAGCGGGAGGGTCCGAACCGACGATACGCAGTATTTT
V gene: TRBV27
D gene: TRBD2
J gene: TRBJ2-3
clone size: -

CDR3 protein: CASSDKGAQYF
CDR3 DNA: TGTGCCAGCAGTGATAAAGGGGCTCAGTACTTC
V gene: TRBV25-1
D gene: -
J gene: TRBJ2-4
clone size: -

CDR3 protein: CASSLGEGQGNQPQHF
CDR3 DNA: TGTGCCAGCAGCTTAGGGGAGGGACAGGGAAATCAGCCCCAGCATTTT
V gene: TRBV7-9
D gene: TRBD1
J gene: TRBJ1-5
clone size: few

CDR3 protein: CASSQDYTLTDTQYF
CDR3 DNA: TGCGCCAGCAGCCAAGATTACACATTGACAGATACGCAGTATTTT
V gene: TRBV4-3
D gene: -
J gene: TRBJ2-3
clone size: -

CDR3 protein: CASSPSGASPLTQYF
CDR3 DNA: TGTGCCAGCTCTCCTAGCGGGGCCTCTCCCTTAACGCAGTATTTT
V gene: TRBV18
D gene: TRBD2
J gene: TRBJ2-3
clone size: many

CDR3 protein: CASSRRGAGLLYYGYTF
CDR3 DNA: TGTGCCAGCAGCCGGAGGGGCGCAGGGCTGCTTTACTATGGCTACACCTTC
V gene: TRBV5-5
D gene: -
J gene: TRBJ1-2
clone size: few

CDR3 protein: CASSSLIGSYEQYF
CDR3 DNA: TGTGCCAGCAGCTCGTTGATCGGCTCCTACGAGCAGTACTTC
V gene: TRBV7-9
D gene: -
J gene: TRBJ2-7
clone size: -

CDR3 protein: CASSMDRGQFF
CDR3 DNA: TGTGCCAGCAGTATGGACAGGGGGCAGTTCTTC
V gene: TRBV6-2/TRBV6-3
D gene: TRBD1
J gene: TRBJ2-1
clone size: -

CDR3 protein: CANSRSGTQYF
CDR3 DNA: TGTGCCAACTCACGTTCGGGTACGCAGTATTTT
V gene: TRBV7-2
D gene: -
J gene: TRBJ2-3
clone size: few

CDR3 protein: CASSLGATQGELFF
CDR3 DNA: TGTGCCAGCAGCTTGGGGGCCACGCAGGGGGAGCTGTTTTTT
V gene: TRBV5-4
D gene: -
J gene: TRBJ2-2
clone size: few

CDR3 protein: CASSIGTIPSYEQYF
CDR3 DNA: TGTGCCAGTAGTATAGGGACTATCCCCTCCTACGAGCAGTACTTC
V gene: TRBV19
D gene: -
J gene: TRBJ2-7
clone size: few

CDR3 protein: CASSLAGRAYEQYF
CDR3 DNA: TGTGCCAGCAGTTTAGCCGGGAGGGCCTACGAGCAGTACTTC
V gene: TRBV28
D gene: TRBD2
J gene: TRBJ2-7
clone size: -

CDR3 protein: CASSRDSDSNQPQHF
CDR3 DNA: TGTGCCAGCAGCCGAGACAGTGATAGCAATCAGCCCCAGCATTTT
V gene: TRBV5-6
D gene: -
J gene: TRBJ1-5
clone size: once

CDR3 protein: CASSLQGTRADTQYF
CDR3 DNA: TGTGCCAGCAGCTTACAAGGGACTAGAGCAGATACGCAGTATTTT
V gene: TRBV5-6
D gene: TRBD2
J gene: TRBJ2-3
clone size: -

CDR3 protein: CASSPSTPRDIYF
CDR3 DNA: TGTGCCAGCTCACCATCGACACCCCGCGATATATATTTT
V gene: TRBV18
D gene: -
J gene: TRBJ1-3
clone size: -